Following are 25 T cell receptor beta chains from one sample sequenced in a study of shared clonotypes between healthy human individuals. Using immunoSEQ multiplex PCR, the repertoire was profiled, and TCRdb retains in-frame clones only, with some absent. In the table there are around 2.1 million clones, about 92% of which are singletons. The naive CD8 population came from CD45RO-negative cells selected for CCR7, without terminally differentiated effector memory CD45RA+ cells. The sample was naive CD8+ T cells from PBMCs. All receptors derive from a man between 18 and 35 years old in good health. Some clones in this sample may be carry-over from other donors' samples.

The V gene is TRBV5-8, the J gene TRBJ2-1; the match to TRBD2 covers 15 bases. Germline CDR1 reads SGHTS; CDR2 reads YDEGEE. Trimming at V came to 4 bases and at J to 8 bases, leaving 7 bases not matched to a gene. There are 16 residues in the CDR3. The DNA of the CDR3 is TGTGCCAGCAGCGTGGGACTAGCGGGAGGAGGCCATGAGCAGTTCTTC. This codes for CASSVGLAGGGHEQFF.

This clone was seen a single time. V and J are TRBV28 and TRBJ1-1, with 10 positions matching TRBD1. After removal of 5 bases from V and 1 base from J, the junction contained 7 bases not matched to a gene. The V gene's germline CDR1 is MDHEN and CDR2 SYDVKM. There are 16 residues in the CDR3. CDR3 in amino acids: CASSTGTGDANTEAFF. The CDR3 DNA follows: TGTGCCAGCAGTACAGGGACAGGGGACGCGAACACTGAAGCTTTCTTT.

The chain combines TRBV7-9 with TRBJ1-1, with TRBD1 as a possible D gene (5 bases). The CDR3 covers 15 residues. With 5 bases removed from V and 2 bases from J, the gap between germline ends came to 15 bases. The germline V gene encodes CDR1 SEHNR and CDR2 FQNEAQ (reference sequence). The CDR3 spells CASSPRYRLNTEAFF. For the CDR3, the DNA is TGTGCCAGCAGCCCAAGGTACAGGCTAAACACTGAAGCTTTCTTT.

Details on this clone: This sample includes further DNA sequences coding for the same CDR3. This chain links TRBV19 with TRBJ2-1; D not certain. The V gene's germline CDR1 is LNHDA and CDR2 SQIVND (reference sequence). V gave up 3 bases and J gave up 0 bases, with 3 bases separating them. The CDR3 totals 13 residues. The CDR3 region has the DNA TGTGCCAGTAGTATTAACTCCTACAATGAGCAGTTCTTC. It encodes CASSINSYNEQFF.

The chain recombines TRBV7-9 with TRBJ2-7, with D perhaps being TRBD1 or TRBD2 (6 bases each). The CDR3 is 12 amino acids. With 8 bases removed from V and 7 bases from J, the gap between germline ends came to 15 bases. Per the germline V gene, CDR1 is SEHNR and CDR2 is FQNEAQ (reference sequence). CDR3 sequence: CASGGGAGEQYF. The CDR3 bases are TGTGCCAGCGGGGGCGGGGCCGGTGAGCAGTACTTC.

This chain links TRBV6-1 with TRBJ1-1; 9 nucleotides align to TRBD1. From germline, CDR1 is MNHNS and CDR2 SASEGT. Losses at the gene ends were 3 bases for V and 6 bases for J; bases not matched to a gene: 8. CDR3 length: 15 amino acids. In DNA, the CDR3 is TGTGCCAGCAGTGACTCTCCGGGACAGGGTTCTGAAGCTTTCTTT. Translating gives CASSDSPGQGSEAFF.

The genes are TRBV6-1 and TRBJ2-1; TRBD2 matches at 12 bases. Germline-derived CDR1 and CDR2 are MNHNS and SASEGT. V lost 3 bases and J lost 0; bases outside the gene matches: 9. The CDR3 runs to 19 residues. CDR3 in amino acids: CASSDRGLAGQRSYNEQFF. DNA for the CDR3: TGTGCCAGCAGTGACCGAGGACTAGCGGGGCAACGCTCCTACAATGAGCAGTTCTTC.

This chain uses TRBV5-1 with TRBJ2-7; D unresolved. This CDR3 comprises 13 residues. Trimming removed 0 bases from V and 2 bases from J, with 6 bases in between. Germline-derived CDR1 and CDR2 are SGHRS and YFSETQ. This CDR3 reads CASSLDWTYEQYF. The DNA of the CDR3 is TGCGCCAGCAGCTTGGACTGGACCTACGAGCAGTACTTC.

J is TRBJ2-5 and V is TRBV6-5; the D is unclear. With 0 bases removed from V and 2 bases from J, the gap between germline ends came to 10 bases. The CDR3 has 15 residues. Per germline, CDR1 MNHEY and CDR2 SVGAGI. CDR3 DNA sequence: TGTGCCAGCAGTTACTCTTCGGGCTCGCAAGAGACCCAGTACTTC. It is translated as CASSYSSGSQETQYF.

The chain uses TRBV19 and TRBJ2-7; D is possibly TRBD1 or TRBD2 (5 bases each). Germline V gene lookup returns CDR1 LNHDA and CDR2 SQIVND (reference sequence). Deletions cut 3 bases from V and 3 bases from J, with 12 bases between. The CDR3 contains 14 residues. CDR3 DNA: TGTGCCAGTAGTATGGGGCCTACTAGCTACGAGCAGTACTTC. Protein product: CASSMGPTSYEQYF. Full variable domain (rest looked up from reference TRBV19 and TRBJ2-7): DGGITQSPKYLFRKEGQNVTLSCEQNLNHDAMYWYRQDPGQGLRLIYYSQIVNDFQKGDIAEGYSVSREKKESFPLTVTSAQKNPTAFYLCASSMGPTSYEQYFGPGTRLTVT.

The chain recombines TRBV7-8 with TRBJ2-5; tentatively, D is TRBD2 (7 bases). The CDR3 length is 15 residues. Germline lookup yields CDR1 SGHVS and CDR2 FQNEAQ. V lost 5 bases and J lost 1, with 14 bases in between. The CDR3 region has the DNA TGTGCCAGCAGCCCGCGGGGGCAGACCCAAGAGACCCAGTACTTC. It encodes CASSPRGQTQETQYF. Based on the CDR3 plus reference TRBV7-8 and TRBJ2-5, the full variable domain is GAGVSQSPRYKVAKRGQDVALRCDPISGHVSLFWYQQALGQGPEFLTYFQNEAQLDKSGLPSDRFFAERPEGSVSTLKIQRTQQEDSAVYLCASSPRGQTQETQYFGPGTRLLVL.

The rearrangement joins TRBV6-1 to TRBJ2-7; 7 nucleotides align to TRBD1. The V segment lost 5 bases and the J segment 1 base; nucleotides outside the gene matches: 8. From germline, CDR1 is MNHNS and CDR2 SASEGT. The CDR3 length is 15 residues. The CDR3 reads CASSLDREGSYEQYF. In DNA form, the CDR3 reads TGTGCCAGCAGTCTTGACAGGGAAGGGTCCTACGAGCAGTACTTC.

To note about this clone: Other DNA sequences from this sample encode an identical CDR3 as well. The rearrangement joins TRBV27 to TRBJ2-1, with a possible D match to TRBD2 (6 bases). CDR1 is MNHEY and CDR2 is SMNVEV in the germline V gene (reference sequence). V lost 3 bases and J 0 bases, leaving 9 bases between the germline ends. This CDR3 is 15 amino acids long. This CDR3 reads CASSLRGSSYNEQFF. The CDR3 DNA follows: TGTGCCAGCAGTTTGCGGGGAAGCTCCTACAATGAGCAGTTCTTC.

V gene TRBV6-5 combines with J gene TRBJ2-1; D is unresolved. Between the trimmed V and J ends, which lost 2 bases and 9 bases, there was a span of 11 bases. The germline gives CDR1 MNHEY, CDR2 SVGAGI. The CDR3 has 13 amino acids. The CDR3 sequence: CASSYLPPAEQFF. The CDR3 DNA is TGTGCCAGCAGTTACCTCCCACCAGCTGAGCAGTTCTTC.

CDR3 coding DNA: TGTGCCAGCAGCTTAGGAGGGCGGCCAAGCACAGATACGCAGTATTTT. Translating it yields CASSLGGRPSTDTQYF. This chain joins TRBV7-2 and TRBJ2-3; tentatively, D is TRBD2 (5 bases). The CDR3 length is 16 residues. Germline values: CDR1 SGHTA, CDR2 FQGNSA. Trimming removed 1 base from V and 0 bases from J, with 11 bases in between.

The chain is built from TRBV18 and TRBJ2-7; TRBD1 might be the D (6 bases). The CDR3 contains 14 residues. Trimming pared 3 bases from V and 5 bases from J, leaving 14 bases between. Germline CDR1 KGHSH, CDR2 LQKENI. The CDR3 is CASSPGRGAHEQYF. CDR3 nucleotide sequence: TGTGCCAGCTCACCGGGCAGGGGTGCCCACGAGCAGTACTTC.

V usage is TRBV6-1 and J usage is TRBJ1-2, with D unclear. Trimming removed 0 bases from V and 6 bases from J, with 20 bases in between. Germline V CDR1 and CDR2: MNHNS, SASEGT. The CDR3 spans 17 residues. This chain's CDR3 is CASSEALGSKRIHGYTF. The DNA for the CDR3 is TGTGCCAGCAGTGAAGCTTTAGGGAGTAAGAGGATCCATGGCTACACCTTC.

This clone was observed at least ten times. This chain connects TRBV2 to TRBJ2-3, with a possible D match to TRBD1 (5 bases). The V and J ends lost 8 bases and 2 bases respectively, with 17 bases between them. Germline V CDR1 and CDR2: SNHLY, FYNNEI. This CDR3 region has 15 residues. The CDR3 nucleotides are TGTGCCAGCTGCACGAAAGGACATTACACAGATACGCAGTATTTT. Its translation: CASCTKGHYTDTQYF. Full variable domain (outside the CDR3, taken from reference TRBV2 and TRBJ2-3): EPEVTQTPSHQVTQMGQEVILRCVPISNHLYFYWYRQILGQKVEFLVSFYNNEISEKSEIFDDQFSVERPDGSNFTLKIRSTKLEDSAMYFCASCTKGHYTDTQYFGPGTRLTVL.

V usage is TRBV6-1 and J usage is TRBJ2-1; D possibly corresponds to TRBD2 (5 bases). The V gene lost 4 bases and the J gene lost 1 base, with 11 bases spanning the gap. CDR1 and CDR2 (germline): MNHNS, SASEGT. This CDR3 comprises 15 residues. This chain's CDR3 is CASSALVGSYNEQFF. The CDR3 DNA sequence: TGTGCCAGCAGTGCACTAGTGGGGTCCTACAATGAGCAGTTCTTC.

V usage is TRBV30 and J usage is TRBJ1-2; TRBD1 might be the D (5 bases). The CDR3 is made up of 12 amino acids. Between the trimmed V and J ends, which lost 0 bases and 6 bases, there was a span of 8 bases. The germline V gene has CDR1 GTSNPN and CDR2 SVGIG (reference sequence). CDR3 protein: CAWSVQEDGYTF. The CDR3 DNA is TGTGCCTGGAGTGTACAGGAAGATGGCTACACCTTC.

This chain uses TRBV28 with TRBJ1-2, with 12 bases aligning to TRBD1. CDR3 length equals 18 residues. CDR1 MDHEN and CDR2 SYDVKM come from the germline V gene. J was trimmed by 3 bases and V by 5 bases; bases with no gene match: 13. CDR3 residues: CASSGSGGQGARYYGYTF. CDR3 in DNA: TGTGCCAGCAGTGGGAGCGGGGGACAGGGGGCGCGGTACTATGGCTACACCTTC.

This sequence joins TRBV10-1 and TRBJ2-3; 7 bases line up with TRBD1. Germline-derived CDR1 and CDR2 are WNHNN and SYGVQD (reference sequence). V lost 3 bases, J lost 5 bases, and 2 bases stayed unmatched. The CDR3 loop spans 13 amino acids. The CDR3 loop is CASSDHRGDTQYF. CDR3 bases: TGCGCCAGCAGTGATCACAGGGGAGATACGCAGTATTTT.

The CDR3 DNA sequence: TGTGCCAGCAGCTCGGGGGAAGGGGACACAGATACGCAGTATTTT. Translated, it gives CASSSGEGDTDTQYF. The chain employs TRBV7-9 and TRBJ2-3, with D possibly being TRBD2 (6 bases). The V end lost 4 bases, the J end lost 2 bases, and 13 bases lay between the germline ends. This CDR3 has 15 residues. Germline V gene sequence: CDR1 SEHNR, CDR2 FQNEAQ (reference sequence). The entire variable domain, with the rest obtained from reference TRBV7-9 and TRBJ2-3, is as follows: DTGVSQNPRHKITKRGQNVTFRCDPISEHNRLYWYRQTLGQGPEFLTYFQNEAQLEKSRLLSDRFSAERPKGSFSTLEIQRTEQGDSAMYLCASSSGEGDTDTQYFGPGTRLTVL.

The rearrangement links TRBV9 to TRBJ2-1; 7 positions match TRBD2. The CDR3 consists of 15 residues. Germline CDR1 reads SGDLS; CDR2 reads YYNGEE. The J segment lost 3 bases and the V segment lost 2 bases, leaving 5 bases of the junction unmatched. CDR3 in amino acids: CASSVEGGFYNEQFF. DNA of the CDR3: TGTGCCAGCAGCGTCGAGGGAGGGTTCTACAATGAGCAGTTCTTC.

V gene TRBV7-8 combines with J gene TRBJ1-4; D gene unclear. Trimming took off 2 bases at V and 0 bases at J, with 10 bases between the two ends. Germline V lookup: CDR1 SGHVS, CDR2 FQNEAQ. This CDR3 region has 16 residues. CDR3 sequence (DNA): TGTGCCAGCAGCTTAACGAGAGTGGCAACTAATGAAAAACTGTTTTTT. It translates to CASSLTRVATNEKLFF.